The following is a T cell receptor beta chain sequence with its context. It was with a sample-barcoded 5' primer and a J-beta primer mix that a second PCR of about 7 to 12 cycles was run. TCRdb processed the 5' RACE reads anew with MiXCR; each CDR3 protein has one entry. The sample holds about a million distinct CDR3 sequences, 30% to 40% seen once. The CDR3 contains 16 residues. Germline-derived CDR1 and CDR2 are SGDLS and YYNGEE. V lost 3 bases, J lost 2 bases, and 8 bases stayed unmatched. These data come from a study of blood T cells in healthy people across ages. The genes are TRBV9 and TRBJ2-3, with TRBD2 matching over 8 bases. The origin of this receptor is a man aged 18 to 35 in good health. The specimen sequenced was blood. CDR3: CASSGHSGTSTDTQYF. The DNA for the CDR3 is TGTGCCAGCAGCGGTCATAGCGGGACCTCCACAGATACGCAGTATTTT. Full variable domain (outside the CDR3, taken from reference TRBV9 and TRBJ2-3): DSGVTQTPKHLITATGQRVTLRCSPRSGDLSVYWYQQSLDQGLQFLIQYYNGEERAKGNILERFSAQQFPDLHSELNLSSLELGDSALYFCASSGHSGTSTDTQYFGPGTRLTVL.